The 10 T cell receptor beta chains below come from one sample, sequenced in a study of blood T cell repertoires in COVID-19. The protocol was immunoSEQ multiplex PCR, while the TCRdb copy is restricted to in-frame clones and leaves out a portion. The sample lists about 240,000 clones, roughly nine tenths seen once, with 6% to 9% in the top ten. The specimen sequenced was peripheral blood. The receptor source for this set is a man between 60 and 75 years old who had recovered from COVID-19.

The V and J genes are TRBV7-8 and TRBJ1-2; D may be TRBD1 (5 bases). The CDR3 extends over 15 amino acids. Trimming removed 5 bases from V and 8 bases from J, with 21 bases in between. Germline CDR1 and CDR2: SGHVS and FQNEAQ. CDR3 sequence: CASSPDTLRYGGYTF. CDR3 DNA: TGTGCCAGCAGCCCGGACACTTTACGTTACGGCGGCTACACCTTC. Supplemented by reference TRBV7-8 and TRBJ1-2, the full variable domain reads GAGVSQSPRYKVAKRGQDVALRCDPISGHVSLFWYQQALGQGPEFLTYFQNEAQLDKSGLPSDRFFAERPEGSVSTLKIQRTQQEDSAVYLCASSPDTLRYGGYTFGSGTRLTVV.

This clone was picked up one time. This sequence joins TRBV2 and TRBJ2-2; perhaps TRBD1 as D (6 bases). The germline CDR1 and CDR2 sequences are SNHLY and FYNNEI. The CDR3 is made up of 14 amino acids. V was trimmed by 7 bases and J by 1 base, leaving 10 bases between them. CDR3 in amino acids: CASMKDRNTGELFF. The CDR3 DNA reads TGTGCCAGCATGAAGGACAGGAACACCGGGGAGCTGTTTTTT.

The CDR3 DNA reads TGTGCCAGCAGCATGGGACTACAAGAGACCCAGTACTTC. Its translation: CASSMGLQETQYF. V and J are TRBV9 and TRBJ2-5; 7 positions match TRBD2. CDR1 SGDLS and CDR2 YYNGEE come from the germline V gene. The ends lost 4 bases at V and 2 bases at J; junction bases unmatched: 2. The CDR3 is 13 amino acids.

The chain is built from TRBV6-5 and TRBJ2-7; D unresolved. Germline V gene lookup returns CDR1 MNHEY and CDR2 SVGAGI. The CDR3 covers 12 residues. The V end was cut by 6 bases, the J end by 2 bases, with 8 bases between. The CDR3 nucleotides read TGTGCCAGCAGCCAACCTACCTACGAGCAGTACTTC. Residues: CASSQPTYEQYF.

About this clone itself: Other DNA sequences in the sample encode the same CDR3. The CDR3 is CASGLRGFDTQYF. The CDR3 region has the DNA TGTGCTAGTGGGTTGAGGGGATTCGATACGCAGTATTTT. The V and J genes are TRBV12-5 and TRBJ2-3; the D call may be TRBD1 or TRBD2 (5 bases each). V was shortened by 6 bases and J by 6 bases, with 13 bases between the two germline ends. The CDR3 runs 13 residues. Germline CDR1 LGHNT, CDR2 FRNRAP.

The CDR3 DNA is TGTGCCACTGGCCCATTGGGGGCGCCTAACGGCTACACCTTC. This translates into CATGPLGAPNGYTF. V gene TRBV10-3 combines with J gene TRBJ1-2; a possible D gene is TRBD1 (6 bases). Per germline, CDR1 ENHRY and CDR2 SYGVKD. V lost 10 bases to trimming and J lost 8 bases, with 23 bases between them. The CDR3 is 14 amino acids.

This chain connects TRBV9 to TRBJ2-3; 7 bases map to TRBD2. Losses at the gene ends were 0 bases for V and 5 bases for J; bases not matched to a gene: 3. CDR1 SGDLS and CDR2 YYNGEE come from the germline V gene. The CDR3 extends over 14 amino acids. The CDR3 loop is CASSVGSSGDTQYF. In nucleotides, the CDR3 is TGTGCCAGCAGCGTAGGCTCTAGCGGAGATACGCAGTATTTT.

This clone turned up a few times. V gene TRBV5-1 combines with J gene TRBJ2-3; D remains unclear. CDR3 length: 14 residues. V was clipped by 1 base and J by 3 bases, with 9 bases between them. In germline, CDR1 is SGHRS, CDR2 YFSETQ. The chain's CDR3 is CASSLIAGTDTQYF. In nucleotides, the CDR3 is TGCGCCAGCAGCTTGATTGCCGGGACAGATACGCAGTATTTT.

V gene TRBV6-6 combines with J gene TRBJ1-2, with D perhaps TRBD1 (5 bases). The V end was cut by 0 bases, the J end by 6 bases, with 8 bases between. Per germline, CDR1 MNHNY and CDR2 SVGAGI (reference sequence). The CDR3 totals 13 residues. In DNA form, the CDR3 reads TGTGCCAGCAGTTACTCACAGGCCCATGGCTACACCTTC. The encoded protein is CASSYSQAHGYTF.

The chain is built from TRBV7-8 and TRBJ1-4, with TRBD1 matching 9 bases. V gave up 4 bases and J gave up 7 bases; unmatched junction bases: 7. The germline gives CDR1 SGHVS, CDR2 FQNEAQ. The length of the CDR3 is 15 residues. CDR3 nucleotides: TGTGCCAGCAGCTCGGGGGACAGGGATGGTGAAAAACTGTTTTTT. This encodes CASSSGDRDGEKLFF. The entire variable domain, with the rest obtained from reference TRBV7-8 and TRBJ1-4, is as follows: GAGVSQSPRYKVAKRGQDVALRCDPISGHVSLFWYQQALGQGPEFLTYFQNEAQLDKSGLPSDRFFAERPEGSVSTLKIQRTQQEDSAVYLCASSSGDRDGEKLFFGSGTQLSVL.